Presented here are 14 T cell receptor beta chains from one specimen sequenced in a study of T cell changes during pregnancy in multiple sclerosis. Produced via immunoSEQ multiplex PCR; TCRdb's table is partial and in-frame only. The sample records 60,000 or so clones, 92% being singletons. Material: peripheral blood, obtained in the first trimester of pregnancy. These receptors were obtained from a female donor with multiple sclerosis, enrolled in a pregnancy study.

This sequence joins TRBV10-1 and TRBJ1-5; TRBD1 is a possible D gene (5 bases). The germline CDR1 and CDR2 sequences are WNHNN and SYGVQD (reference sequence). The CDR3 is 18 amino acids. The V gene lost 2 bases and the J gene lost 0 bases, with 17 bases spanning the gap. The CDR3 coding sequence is TGCGCCAGCAGTGAGATGTGCAGGGCAGGCTATAGCAATCAGCCCCAGCATTTT. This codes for CASSEMCRAGYSNQPQHF.

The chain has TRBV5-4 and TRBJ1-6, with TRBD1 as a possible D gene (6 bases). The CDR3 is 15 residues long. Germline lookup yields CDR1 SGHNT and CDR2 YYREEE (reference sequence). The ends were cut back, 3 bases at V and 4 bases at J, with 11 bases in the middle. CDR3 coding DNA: TGTGCCAGCAGCTCCCCAGGACAGTATAATTCACCCCTCCACTTT. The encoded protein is CASSSPGQYNSPLHF. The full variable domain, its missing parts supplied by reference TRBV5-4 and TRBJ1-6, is ETGVTQSPTHLIKTRGQQVTLRCSSQSGHNTVSWYQQALGQGPQFIFQYYREEENGRGNFPPRFSGLQFPNYSSELNVNALELDDSALYLCASSSPGQYNSPLHFGNGTRLTVT.

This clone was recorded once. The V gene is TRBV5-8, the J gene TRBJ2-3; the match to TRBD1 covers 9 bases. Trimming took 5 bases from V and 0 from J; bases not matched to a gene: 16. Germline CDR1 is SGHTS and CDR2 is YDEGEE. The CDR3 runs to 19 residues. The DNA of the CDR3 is TGTGCCAGCAGAGCCGGGACAGGGCCCAGCGGAGTTAGCACAGATACGCAGTATTTT. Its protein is CASRAGTGPSGVSTDTQYF.

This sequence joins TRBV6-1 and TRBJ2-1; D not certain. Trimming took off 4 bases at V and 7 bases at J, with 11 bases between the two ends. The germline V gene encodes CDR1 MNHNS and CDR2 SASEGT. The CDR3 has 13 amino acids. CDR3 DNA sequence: TGTGCCAGCAGTGTTCTCGACGGGAATGAGCAGTTCTTC. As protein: CASSVLDGNEQFF.

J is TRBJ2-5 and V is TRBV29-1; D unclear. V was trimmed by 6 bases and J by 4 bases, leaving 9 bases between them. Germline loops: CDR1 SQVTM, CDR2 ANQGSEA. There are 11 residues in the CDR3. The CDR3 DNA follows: TGCAGCGTGCTGGCAGGAGAGACCCAGTACTTC. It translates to CSVLAGETQYF.

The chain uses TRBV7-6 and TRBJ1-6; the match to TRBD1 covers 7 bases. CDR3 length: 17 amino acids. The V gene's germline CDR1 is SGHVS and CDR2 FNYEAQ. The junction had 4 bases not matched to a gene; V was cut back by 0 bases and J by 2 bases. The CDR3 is CASSLAQGGPYNSPLHF. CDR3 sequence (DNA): TGTGCCAGCAGCTTAGCGCAGGGGGGTCCCTATAATTCACCCCTCCACTTT.

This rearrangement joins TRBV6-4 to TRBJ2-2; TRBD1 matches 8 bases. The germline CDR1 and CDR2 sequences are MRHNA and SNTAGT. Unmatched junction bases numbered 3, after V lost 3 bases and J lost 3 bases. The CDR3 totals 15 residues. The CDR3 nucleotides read TGTGCCAGCAGTGAAACAGGGGGACACACCGGGGAGCTGTTTTTT. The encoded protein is CASSETGGHTGELFF.

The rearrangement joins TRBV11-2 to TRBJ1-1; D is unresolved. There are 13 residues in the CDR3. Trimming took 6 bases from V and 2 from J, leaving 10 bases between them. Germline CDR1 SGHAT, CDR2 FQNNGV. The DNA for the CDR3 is TGTGCCAGCAGGCCGCAAGCCAACACTGAAGCTTTCTTT. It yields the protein CASRPQANTEAFF.

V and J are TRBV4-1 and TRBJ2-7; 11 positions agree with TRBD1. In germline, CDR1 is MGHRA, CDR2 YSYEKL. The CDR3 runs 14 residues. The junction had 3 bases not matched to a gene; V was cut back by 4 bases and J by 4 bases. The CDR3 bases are TGCGCCAGCAGCCCTGGACAGGGGGCTTACGAGCAGTACTTC. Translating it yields CASSPGQGAYEQYF.

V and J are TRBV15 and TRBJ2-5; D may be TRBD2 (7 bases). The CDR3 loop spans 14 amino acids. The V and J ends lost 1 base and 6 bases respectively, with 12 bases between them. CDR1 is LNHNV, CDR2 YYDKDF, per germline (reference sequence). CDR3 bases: TGTGCCACCAGCAGAGTGGGGGGGGCGAAGACCCAGTACTTC. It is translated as CATSRVGGAKTQYF.

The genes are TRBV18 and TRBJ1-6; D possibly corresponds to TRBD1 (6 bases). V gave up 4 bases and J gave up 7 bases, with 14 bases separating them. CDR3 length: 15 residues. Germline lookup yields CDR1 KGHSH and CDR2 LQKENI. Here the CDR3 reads CASSQTAGANSPLHF. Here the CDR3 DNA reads TGTGCCAGCTCACAAACAGCGGGGGCGAATTCACCCCTCCACTTT. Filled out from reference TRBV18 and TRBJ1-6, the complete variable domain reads NAGVMQNPRHLVRRRGQEARLRCSPMKGHSHVYWYRQLPEEGLKFMVYLQKENIIDESGMPKERFSAEFPKEGPSILRIQQVVRGDSAAYFCASSQTAGANSPLHFGNGTRLTVT.

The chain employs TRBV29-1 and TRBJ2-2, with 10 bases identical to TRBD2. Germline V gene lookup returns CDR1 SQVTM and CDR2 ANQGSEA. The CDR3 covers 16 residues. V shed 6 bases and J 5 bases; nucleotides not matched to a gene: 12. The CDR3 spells CSVPSSGGGGTGELFF. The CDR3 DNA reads TGCAGCGTCCCCTCCAGCGGGGGGGGAGGAACCGGGGAGCTGTTTTTT.

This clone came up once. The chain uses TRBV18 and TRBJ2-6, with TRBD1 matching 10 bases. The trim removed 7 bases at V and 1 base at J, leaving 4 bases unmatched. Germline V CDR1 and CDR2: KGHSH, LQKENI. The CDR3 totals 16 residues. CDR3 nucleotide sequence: TGTGCCAGCTTCTGGACAGGGGGGTCTGGGGCCAACGTCCTGACTTTC. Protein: CASFWTGGSGANVLTF.

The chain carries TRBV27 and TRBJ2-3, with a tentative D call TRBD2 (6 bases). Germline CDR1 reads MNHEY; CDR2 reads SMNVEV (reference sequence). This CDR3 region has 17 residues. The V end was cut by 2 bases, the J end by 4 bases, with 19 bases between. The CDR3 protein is CASSLEGLQPGPDTQYF. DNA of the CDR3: TGTGCCAGCAGTTTAGAGGGACTTCAACCCGGGCCAGATACGCAGTATTTT.